This TCR beta chain was obtained from a study of blood T cell repertoires in COVID-19. Study in general: Some COVID-19 samples were acute and others convalescent; all came from the United States, Italy and Spain.

The germline gives CDR1 LNHDA, CDR2 SQIVND (reference sequence). CDR3 length: 19 amino acids. J was trimmed by 2 bases and V by 3 bases; bases with no gene match: 5. This table comes from immunoSEQ multiplex PCR, and its TCRdb copy is limited to in-frame clones, with some not included. The sample records some 180,000 clones, less than 80% being singletons. This chain joins TRBV19 and TRBJ2-6, with TRBD2 matching over 15 bases. The TCR originated in a man aged 50 to 59 who had recovered from COVID-19. Sequencing input: peripheral blood. The CDR3 loop is CASSIHWTSGRAGANVLTF. The CDR3 DNA reads as TGTGCCAGTAGTATCCACTGGACTAGCGGGAGGGCTGGGGCCAACGTCCTGACTTTC.